The clone carrying this T cell receptor (beta chain) was seen only once. Its matching antigen is unknown. The data belong to a study of shared clonotypes between healthy human individuals. Study overall: CD4 naive cells filled three plates per donor, CD4 memory three, CD8 naive two and CD8 memory one. Study findings and constraints: Several donors held about 5% of naive CD4 clonotypes in common.

CDR1 MNHEY and CDR2 SVGAGI come from the germline V gene. The CDR3 sequence is 14 residues long. Trimming at V came to 6 bases and at J to 7 bases, leaving 12 bases not matched to a gene. Sequencing was at deep level. DNA at around 210 ng, about 30,000 T cell genomes, went into sorted-subset replicate PCRs. The protocol was immunoSEQ multiplex PCR, while the TCRdb copy is restricted to in-frame clones and leaves out a portion. The sample consists of 2 million to 2.5 million clones, around 95% of them appearing once. This clonotype originated in a man between 18 and 35 years old in good health. V usage is TRBV6-5 and J usage is TRBJ2-7; 7 bases agree with TRBD1. Sequenced: naive CD4+ T cells sorted from blood. Described subset: CD45RA+ positively selected. CDR3 in amino acids: CASSTGTAPREQYF. DNA for the CDR3: TGTGCCAGCAGCACCGGGACAGCCCCTCGAGAGCAGTACTTC.